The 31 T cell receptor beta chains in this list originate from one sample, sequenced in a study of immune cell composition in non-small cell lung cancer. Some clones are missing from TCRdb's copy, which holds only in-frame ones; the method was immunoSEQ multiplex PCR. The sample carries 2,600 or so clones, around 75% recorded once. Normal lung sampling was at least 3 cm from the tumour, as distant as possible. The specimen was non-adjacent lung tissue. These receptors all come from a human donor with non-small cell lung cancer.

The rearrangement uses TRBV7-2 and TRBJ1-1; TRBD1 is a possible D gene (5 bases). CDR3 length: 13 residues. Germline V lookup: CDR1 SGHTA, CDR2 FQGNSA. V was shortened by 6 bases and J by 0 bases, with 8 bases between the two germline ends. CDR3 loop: CASRDIMNTEAFF. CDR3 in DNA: TGTGCCAGCAGGGACATTATGAACACTGAAGCTTTCTTT.

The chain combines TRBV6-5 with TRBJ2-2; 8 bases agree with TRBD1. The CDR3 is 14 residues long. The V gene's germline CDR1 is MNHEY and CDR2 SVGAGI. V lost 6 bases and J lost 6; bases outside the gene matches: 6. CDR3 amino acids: CASRDREGAGELFF. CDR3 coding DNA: TGTGCCAGCAGGGACAGGGAAGGGGCCGGGGAGCTGTTTTTT.

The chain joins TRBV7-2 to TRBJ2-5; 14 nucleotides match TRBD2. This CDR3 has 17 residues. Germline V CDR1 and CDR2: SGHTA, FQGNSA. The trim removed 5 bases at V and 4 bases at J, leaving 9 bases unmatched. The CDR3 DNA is TGTGCCAGCAGCCCGCGCCGACTAGCGGGAGGGCGAGAGACCCAGTACTTC. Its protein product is CASSPRRLAGGRETQYF.

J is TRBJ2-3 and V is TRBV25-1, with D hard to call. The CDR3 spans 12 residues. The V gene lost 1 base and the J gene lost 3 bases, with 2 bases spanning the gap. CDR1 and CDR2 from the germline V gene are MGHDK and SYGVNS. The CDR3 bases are TGTGCCAGCAGTGAATCAACAGATACGCAGTATTTT. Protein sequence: CASSESTDTQYF.

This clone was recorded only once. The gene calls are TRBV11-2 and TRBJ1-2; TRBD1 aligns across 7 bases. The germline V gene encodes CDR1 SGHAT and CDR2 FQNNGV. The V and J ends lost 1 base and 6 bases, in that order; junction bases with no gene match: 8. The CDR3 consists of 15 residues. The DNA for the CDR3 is TGTGCCAGCAGCTTAGGGTCCGACAGGGACCATGGCTACACCTTC. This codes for CASSLGSDRDHGYTF. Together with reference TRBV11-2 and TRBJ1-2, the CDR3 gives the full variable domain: EAGVAQSPRYKIIEKRQSVAFWCNPISGHATLYWYQQILGQGPKLLIQFQNNGVVDDSQLPKDRFSAERLKGVDSTLKIQPAKLEDSAVYLCASSLGSDRDHGYTFGSGTRLTVV.

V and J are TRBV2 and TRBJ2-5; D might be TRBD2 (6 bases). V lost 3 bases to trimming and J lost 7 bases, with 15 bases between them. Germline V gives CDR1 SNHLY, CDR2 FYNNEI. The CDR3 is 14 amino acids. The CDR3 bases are TGTGCCAGCAGTGACCTAGCGACTGGGGGGACCCAGTACTTC. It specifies CASSDLATGGTQYF.

The CDR3 region is CASGLIAGGTEAFF. CDR3 DNA: TGTGCCAGCGGACTCATAGCCGGGGGGACTGAAGCTTTCTTT. The genes are TRBV28 and TRBJ1-1, with a tentative D call TRBD1 (5 bases). Germline V gene data show CDR1 as MDHEN and CDR2 as SYDVKM. This CDR3 region has 14 residues. V shed 8 bases and J shed 5 bases, with 18 bases lying between them.

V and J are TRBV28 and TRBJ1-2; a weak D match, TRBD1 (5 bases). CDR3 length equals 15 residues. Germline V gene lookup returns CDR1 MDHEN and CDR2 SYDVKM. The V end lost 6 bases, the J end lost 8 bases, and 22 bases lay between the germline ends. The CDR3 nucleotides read TGTGCCAGCAGCCCCCCCGGCCAACAAAGGGGAGGCTACACCTTC. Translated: CASSPPGQQRGGYTF.

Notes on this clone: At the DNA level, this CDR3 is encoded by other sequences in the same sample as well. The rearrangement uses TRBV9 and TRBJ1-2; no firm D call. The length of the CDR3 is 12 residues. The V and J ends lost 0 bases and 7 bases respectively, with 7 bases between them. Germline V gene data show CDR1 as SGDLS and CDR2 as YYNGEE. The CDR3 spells CASSVELGGYTF. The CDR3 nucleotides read TGTGCCAGCAGCGTAGAACTCGGTGGCTACACCTTC.

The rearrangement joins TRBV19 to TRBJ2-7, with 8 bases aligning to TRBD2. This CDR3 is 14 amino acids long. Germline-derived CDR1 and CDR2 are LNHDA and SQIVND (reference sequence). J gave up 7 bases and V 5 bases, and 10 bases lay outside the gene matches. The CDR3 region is CASSGSGTSREQYF. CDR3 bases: TGTGCCAGTAGTGGTAGCGGGACTTCAAGAGAGCAGTACTTC.

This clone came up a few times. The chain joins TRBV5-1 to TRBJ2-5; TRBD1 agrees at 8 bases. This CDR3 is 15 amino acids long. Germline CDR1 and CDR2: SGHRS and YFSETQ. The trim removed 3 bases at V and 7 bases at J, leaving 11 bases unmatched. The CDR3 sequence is CASSYNSGGAGTQYF. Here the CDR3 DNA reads TGCGCCAGCAGCTACAACTCAGGGGGCGCGGGGACCCAGTACTTC. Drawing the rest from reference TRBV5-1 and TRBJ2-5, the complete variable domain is KAGVTQTPRYLIKTRGQQVTLSCSPISGHRSVSWYQQTPGQGLQFLFEYFSETQRNKGNFPGRFSGRQFSNSRSEMNVSTLELGDSALYLCASSYNSGGAGTQYFGPGTRLLVL.

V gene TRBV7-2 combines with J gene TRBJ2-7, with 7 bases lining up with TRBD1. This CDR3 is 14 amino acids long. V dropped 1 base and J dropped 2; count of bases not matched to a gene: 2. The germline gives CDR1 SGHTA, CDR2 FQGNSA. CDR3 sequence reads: CASSLVQGAYEQYF. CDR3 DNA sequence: TGTGCCAGCAGCTTAGTCCAGGGGGCCTACGAGCAGTACTTC.

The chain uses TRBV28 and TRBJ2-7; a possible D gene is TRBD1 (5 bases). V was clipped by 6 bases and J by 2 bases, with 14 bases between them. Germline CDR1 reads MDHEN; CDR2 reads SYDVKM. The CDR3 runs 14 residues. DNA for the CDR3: TGTGCCAGCAGCCCCGGACACCTCCCCTACGAGCAGTACTTC. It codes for CASSPGHLPYEQYF.

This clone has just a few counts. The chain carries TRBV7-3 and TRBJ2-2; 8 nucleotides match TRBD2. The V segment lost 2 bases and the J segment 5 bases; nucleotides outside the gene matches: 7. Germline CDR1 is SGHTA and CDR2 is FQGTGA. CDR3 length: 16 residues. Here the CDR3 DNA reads TGTGCCAGCAGCTTACAAGCGGGAGTCGGAACCGGGGAGCTGTTTTTT. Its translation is CASSLQAGVGTGELFF.

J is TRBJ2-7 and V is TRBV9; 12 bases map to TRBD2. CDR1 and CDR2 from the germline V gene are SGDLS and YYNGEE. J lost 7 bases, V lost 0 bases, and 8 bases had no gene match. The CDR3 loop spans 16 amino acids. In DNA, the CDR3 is TGTGCCAGCAGCGTAGAACAGGCTAGCGGGAGGGTGGAGCAGTACTTC. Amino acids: CASSVEQASGRVEQYF.

The CDR3 is CASNSGTSGNTGELFF. The CDR3 nucleotides read TGCGCCAGCAACTCGGGGACTAGCGGGAACACCGGGGAGCTGTTTTTT. The V gene is TRBV10-2, the J gene TRBJ2-2; the match to TRBD2 covers 11 bases. This CDR3 has 16 residues. CDR1 is WSHSY and CDR2 is SAAADI in the germline V gene. V was clipped by 7 bases and J by 1 base; unmatched bases: 5.

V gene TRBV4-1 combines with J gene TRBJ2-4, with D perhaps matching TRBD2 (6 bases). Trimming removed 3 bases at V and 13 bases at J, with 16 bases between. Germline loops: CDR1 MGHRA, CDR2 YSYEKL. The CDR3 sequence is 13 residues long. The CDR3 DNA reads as TGCGCCAGCAGCCATGTCTGGGGGGACTCCCAGTACTTC. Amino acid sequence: CASSHVWGDSQYF.

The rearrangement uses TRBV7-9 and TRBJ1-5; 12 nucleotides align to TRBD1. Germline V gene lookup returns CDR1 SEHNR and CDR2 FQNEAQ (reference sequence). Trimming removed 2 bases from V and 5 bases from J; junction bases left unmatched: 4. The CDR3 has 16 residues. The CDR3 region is CASSLTGQGADQPQHF. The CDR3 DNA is TGTGCCAGCAGCTTAACGGGACAGGGGGCTGATCAGCCCCAGCATTTT.

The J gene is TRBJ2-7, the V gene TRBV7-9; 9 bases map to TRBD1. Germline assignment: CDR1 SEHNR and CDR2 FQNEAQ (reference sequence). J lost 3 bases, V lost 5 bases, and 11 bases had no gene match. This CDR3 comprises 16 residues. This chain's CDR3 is CASSHLGTGIFYEQYF. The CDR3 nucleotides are TGTGCCAGCAGCCACCTCGGGACAGGGATATTCTACGAGCAGTACTTC.

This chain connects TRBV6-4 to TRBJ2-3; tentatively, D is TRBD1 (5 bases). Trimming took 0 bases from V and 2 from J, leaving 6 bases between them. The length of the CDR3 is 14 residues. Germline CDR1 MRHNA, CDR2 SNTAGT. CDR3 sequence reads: CASSDSGHTDTQYF. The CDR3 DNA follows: TGTGCCAGCAGTGACTCAGGACACACAGATACGCAGTATTTT.

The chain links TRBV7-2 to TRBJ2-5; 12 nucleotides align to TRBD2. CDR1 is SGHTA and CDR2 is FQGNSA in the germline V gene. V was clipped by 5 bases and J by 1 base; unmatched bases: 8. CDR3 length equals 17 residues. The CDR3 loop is CASSPGLAGWGQETQYF. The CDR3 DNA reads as TGTGCCAGCAGCCCGGGACTAGCGGGTTGGGGCCAAGAGACCCAGTACTTC.

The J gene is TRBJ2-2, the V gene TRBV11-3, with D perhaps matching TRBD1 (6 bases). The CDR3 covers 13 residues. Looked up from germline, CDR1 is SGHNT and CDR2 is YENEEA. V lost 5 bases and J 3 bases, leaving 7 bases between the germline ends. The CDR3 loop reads CASSNRDTGELFF. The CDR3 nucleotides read TGTGCCAGCAGCAACAGGGACACCGGGGAGCTGTTTTTT.

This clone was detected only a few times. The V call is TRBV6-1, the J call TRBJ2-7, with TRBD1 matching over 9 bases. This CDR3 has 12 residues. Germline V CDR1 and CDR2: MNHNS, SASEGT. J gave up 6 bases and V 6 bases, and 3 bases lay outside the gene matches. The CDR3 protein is CASSGQGSEQYF. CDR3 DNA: TGTGCCAGCAGCGGACAGGGGAGCGAGCAGTACTTC.

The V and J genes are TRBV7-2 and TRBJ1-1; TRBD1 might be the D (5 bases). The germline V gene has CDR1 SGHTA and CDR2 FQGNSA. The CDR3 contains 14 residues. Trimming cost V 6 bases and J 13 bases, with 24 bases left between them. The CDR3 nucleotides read TGTGCCAGCAGACCCTCCCCGTCGGGGGGTAAGTATTTCTTT. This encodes CASRPSPSGGKYFF.

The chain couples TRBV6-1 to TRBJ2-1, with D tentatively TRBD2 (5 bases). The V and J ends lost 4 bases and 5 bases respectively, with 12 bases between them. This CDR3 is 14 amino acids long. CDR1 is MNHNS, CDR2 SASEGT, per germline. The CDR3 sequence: CASSARIANNEQFF. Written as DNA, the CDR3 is TGTGCCAGCAGTGCTAGAATAGCGAACAATGAGCAGTTCTTC.

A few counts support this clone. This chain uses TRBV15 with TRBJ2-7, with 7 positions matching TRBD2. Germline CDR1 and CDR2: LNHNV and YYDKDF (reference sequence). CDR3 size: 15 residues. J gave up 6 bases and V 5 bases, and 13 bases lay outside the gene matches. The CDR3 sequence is CATSPTREKIAEQYF. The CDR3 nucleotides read TGTGCCACCAGCCCCACGCGGGAGAAAATTGCCGAGCAGTACTTC.

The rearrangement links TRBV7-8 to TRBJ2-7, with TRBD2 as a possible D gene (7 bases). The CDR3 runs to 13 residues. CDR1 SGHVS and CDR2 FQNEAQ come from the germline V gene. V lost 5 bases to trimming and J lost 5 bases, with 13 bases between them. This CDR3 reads CASSNKGGDEQYF. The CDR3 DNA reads TGTGCCAGCAGCAATAAGGGGGGGGACGAGCAGTACTTC.

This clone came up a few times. CDR3 amino acids: CATSRGQGREQYF. As DNA, the CDR3 is TGTGCCACCAGCAGGGGACAGGGTAGGGAGCAGTACTTC. The chain combines TRBV15 with TRBJ2-7; 9 nucleotides align to TRBD1. J was trimmed by 7 bases and V by 3 bases; bases with no gene match: 4. The CDR3 runs 13 residues. Looked up from germline, CDR1 is LNHNV and CDR2 is YYDKDF (reference sequence).

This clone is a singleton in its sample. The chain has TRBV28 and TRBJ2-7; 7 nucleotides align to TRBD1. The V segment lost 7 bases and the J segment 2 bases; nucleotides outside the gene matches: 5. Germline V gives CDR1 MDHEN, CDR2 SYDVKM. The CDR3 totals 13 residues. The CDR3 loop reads CASNPGQTYEQYF. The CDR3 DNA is TGTGCCAGCAACCCGGGACAGACCTACGAGCAGTACTTC.

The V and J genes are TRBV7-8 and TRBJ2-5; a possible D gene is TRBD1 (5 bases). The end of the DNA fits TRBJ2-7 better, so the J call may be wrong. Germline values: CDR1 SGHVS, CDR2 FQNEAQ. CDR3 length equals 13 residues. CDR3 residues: CASSTRQTYEQYF. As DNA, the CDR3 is TGTGCCAGCAGCACCAGACAGACCTACGAGCAGTACTTC.

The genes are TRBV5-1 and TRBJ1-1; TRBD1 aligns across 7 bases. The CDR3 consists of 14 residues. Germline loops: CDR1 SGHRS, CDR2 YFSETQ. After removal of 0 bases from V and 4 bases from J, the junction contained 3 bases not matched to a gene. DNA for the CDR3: TGCGCCAGCAGCTTGGCCTCAGGGGGCACTGAAGCTTTCTTT. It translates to CASSLASGGTEAFF. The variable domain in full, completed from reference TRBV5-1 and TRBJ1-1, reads KAGVTQTPRYLIKTRGQQVTLSCSPISGHRSVSWYQQTPGQGLQFLFEYFSETQRNKGNFPGRFSGRQFSNSRSEMNVSTLELGDSALYLCASSLASGGTEAFFGQGTRLTVV.